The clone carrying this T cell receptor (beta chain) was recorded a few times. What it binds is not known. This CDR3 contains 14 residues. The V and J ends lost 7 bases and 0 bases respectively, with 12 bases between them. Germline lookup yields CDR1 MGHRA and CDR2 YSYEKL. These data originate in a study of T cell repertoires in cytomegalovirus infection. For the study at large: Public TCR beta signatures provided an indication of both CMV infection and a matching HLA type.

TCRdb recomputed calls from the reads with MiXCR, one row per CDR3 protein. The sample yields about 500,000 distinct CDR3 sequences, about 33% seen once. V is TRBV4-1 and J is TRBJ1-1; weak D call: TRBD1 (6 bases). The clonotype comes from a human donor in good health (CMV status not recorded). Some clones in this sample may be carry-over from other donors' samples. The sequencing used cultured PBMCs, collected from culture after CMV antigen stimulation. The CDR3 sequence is CASTQRGLNTEAFF. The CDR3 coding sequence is TGCGCCAGCACTCAACGGGGGCTGAACACTGAAGCTTTCTTT.